This entry is about one T cell receptor (beta chain). The data derive from a study of cytomegalovirus exposure and HLA in healthy donors. The PCR employed 60 Vbeta primers together with 13 Jbeta primers. Profiling relied on immunoSEQ multiplex PCR, and the TCRdb table lists in-frame clones only, not all of them. Of about 190,000 clones in the sample, about nine tenths were seen once. V was clipped by 1 base and J by 1 base; unmatched bases: 8. Germline CDR1 reads SGHRS; CDR2 reads YFSETQ. This CDR3 comprises 17 residues. V usage is TRBV5-1 and J usage is TRBJ2-5, with 9 bases identical to TRBD2. The sample taken for sequencing was PBMCs. This clonotype was sampled from a boy aged 2-9 years in good health and CMV-seronegative. CDR3 sequence: CASSLSAGGGVQETQYF. CDR3 DNA: TGCGCCAGCAGCTTGAGTGCGGGAGGGGGGGTCCAAGAGACCCAGTACTTC.